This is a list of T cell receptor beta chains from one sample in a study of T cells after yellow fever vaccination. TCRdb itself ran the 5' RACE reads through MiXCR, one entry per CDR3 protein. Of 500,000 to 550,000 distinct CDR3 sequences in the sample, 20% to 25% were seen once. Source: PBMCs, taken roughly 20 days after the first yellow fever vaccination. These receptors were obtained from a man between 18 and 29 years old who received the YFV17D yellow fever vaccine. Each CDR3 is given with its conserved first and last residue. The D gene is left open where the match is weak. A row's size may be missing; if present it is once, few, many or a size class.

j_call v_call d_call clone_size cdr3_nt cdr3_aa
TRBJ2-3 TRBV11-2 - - TGTGCCAGCAGCTTAGGCACTAGCCGAGACACAGATACGCAGTATTTT CASSLGTSRDTDTQYF
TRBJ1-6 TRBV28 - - TGTGCCAGCAGTTTGGGCAGGAGCTCCTATAATTCACCCCTCCACTTT CASSLGRSSYNSPLHF
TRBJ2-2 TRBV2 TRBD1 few TGTGCCAGCAGCTTACAGGGGGCCCGGAACACCGGGGAGCTGTTTTTT CASSLQGARNTGELFF
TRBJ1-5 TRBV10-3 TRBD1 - TGTGCCATCAGCCCGGGACAGGGGTATCAGCCCCAGCATTTT CAISPGQGYQPQHF
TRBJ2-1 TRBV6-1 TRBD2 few TGTGCCAGCAAGGCTAGCGGGGGGGCCTATGGTGAGCAGTTCTTC CASKASGGAYGEQFF
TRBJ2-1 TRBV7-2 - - TGTGCCAGCAGCTTTTTCGGACTGTCGTACAATGAGCAGTTCTTC CASSFFGLSYNEQFF
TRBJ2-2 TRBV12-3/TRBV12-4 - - TGTGCCAGCAGCCACGGGCCGGGTACCGGGGAGCTGTTTTTT CASSHGPGTGELFF
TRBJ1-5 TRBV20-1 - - TGCAGTGCTAGAGCCCCTCCCCATAGCAATCAGCCCCAGCATTTT CSARAPPHSNQPQHF
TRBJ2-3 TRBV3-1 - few TGTGCCAGCAGCTCCGGACCCCGCGGAGATACGCAGTATTTT CASSSGPRGDTQYF
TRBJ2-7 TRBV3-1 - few TGTGCCAGCACCCAACGGGGGAAACCCTACGAGCAGTACTTC CASTQRGKPYEQYF
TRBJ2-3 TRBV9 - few TGTGCCAGCAGCGAACCACTGTCCGGCGCAGATACGCAGTATTTT CASSEPLSGADTQYF
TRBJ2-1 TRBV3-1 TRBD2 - TGTGCCAGCAGCCAAGGGGGACTAGCGCATTACAATGAGCAGTTCTTC CASSQGGLAHYNEQFF
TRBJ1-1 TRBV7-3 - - TGTGCCAGCAGCCCCACTCAGGGGACTGAAGCTTTCTTT CASSPTQGTEAFF
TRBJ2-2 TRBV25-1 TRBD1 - TGTGCCAGCGTAGACAGGGGCCCTGGGGAGCTGTTTTTT CASVDRGPGELFF
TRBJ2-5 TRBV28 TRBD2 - TGTGCCAGCACTAGCGGGGGACCCCAAGAGACCCAGTACTTC CASTSGGPQETQYF
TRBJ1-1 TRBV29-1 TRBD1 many TGCAGCGTCGGGACAGACCCTGAAGCTTTCTTT CSVGTDPEAFF
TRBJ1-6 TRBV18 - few TGTGCCAGCTCATCGGAGACAGATTCACCCCTCCACTTT CASSSETDSPLHF
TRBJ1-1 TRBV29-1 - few TGCAGCGTTGAAGATCCGACACCCCGTGAAGCTTTCTTT CSVEDPTPREAFF